These 21 T cell receptor beta chains originate from one sample sequenced in a study of T cells after yellow fever vaccination. TCRdb re-called the 5' RACE reads with MiXCR, one entry per CDR3 protein. The sample has about 310,000 distinct CDR3 sequences; around 3.9% are singletons. This specimen was PBMCs, taken on the day of the yellow fever booster vaccination. Source of these receptors: a young man who received the YFV17D yellow fever vaccine.

This clonotype was counted a few times. The CDR3: CASSPTGLAGVFQETQYF. CDR3 sequence (DNA): TGTGCCAGCAGCCCTACCGGACTAGCGGGGGTGTTTCAAGAGACCCAGTACTTC. V gene TRBV5-4 combines with J gene TRBJ2-5, with 13 bases that match TRBD2. The CDR3 has 18 amino acids. Germline lookup yields CDR1 SGHNT and CDR2 YYREEE (reference sequence). The V segment lost 4 bases and the J segment 2 bases; nucleotides outside the gene matches: 11.

This clonotype was picked up many times. J is TRBJ2-7 and V is TRBV19, with unresolved D. The germline gives CDR1 LNHDA, CDR2 SQIVND (reference sequence). The length of the CDR3 is 13 residues. Trimming removed 3 bases at V and 3 bases at J, with 9 bases between. The CDR3 reads CASSIRVFYEQYF. CDR3 DNA sequence: TGTGCCAGTAGTATCCGGGTATTCTACGAGCAGTACTTC.

The chain combines TRBV19 with TRBJ1-3; weak D call: TRBD1 (5 bases). This CDR3 contains 14 residues. CDR1 is LNHDA and CDR2 is SQIVND in the germline V gene (reference sequence). The V and J ends lost 5 bases and 8 bases respectively, with 16 bases between them. The CDR3 DNA reads as TGTGCCAGTAGTGCGGGACGTCGGACGGACACCATATATTTT. This encodes CASSAGRRTDTIYF. Supplemented by reference TRBV19 and TRBJ1-3, the full variable domain reads DGGITQSPKYLFRKEGQNVTLSCEQNLNHDAMYWYRQDPGQGLRLIYYSQIVNDFQKGDIAEGYSVSREKKESFPLTVTSAQKNPTAFYLCASSAGRRTDTIYFGEGSWLTVV.

This clonotype has at least ten counts. The chain employs TRBV5-1 and TRBJ1-1; 7 bases agree with TRBD1. J gave up 6 bases and V 3 bases, and 8 bases lay outside the gene matches. This CDR3 region has 14 residues. The germline CDR1 and CDR2 sequences are SGHRS and YFSETQ. The CDR3 nucleotides are TGCGCCAGCAGCTCGGGACAGCTAACCGCTGAAGCTTTCTTT. It is translated as CASSSGQLTAEAFF. The full variable domain, in which reference TRBV5-1 and TRBJ1-1 provide the parts outside the CDR3, is KAGVTQTPRYLIKTRGQQVTLSCSPISGHRSVSWYQQTPGQGLQFLFEYFSETQRNKGNFPGRFSGRQFSNSRSEMNVSTLELGDSALYLCASSSGQLTAEAFFGQGTRLTVV.

The rearrangement joins TRBV24-1 to TRBJ2-6; the match to TRBD2 covers 7 bases. The CDR3 spans 15 residues. Trimming at V came to 9 bases and at J to 4 bases, leaving 8 bases not matched to a gene. CDR1 KGHDR and CDR2 SFDVKD come from the germline V gene. This CDR3 is CATQPGGPGANVLTF. CDR3 in DNA: TGTGCCACCCAACCGGGGGGACCCGGGGCCAACGTCCTGACTTTC.

This clonotype was seen a handful of times. The chain is built from TRBV12-3 or TRBV12-4 and TRBJ1-2; 10 bases line up with TRBD1. This CDR3 is built from 15 residues. V dropped 6 bases and J dropped 7; count of bases not matched to a gene: 11. CDR3 amino acids: CASSGQGVVLPGYTF. DNA of the CDR3: TGTGCCAGCAGCGGACAGGGGGTTGTTTTGCCTGGCTACACCTTC.

This clonotype was detected ten times or more. The gene calls are TRBV5-1 and TRBJ2-1; 9 nucleotides agree with TRBD1. The CDR3 totals 15 residues. Germline V CDR1 and CDR2: SGHRS, YFSETQ. The V gene end was trimmed by 1 base and the J gene end by 9 bases; junction bases not matched to a gene: 8. CDR3 nucleotide sequence: TGCGCCAGCAGCTTGTGGGACAGGGTTTATAGTGAGCAGTTCTTC. Its translation is CASSLWDRVYSEQFF.

This clonotype was seen repeatedly, ten times or more. The chain carries TRBV18 and TRBJ2-3; D not resolved. In germline, CDR1 is KGHSH, CDR2 LQKENI. The CDR3 length is 13 residues. The V gene lost 4 bases and the J gene lost 0 bases, with 5 bases spanning the gap. The CDR3 region has the DNA TGTGCCAGCTCACTACTGAGCACAGATACGCAGTATTTT. Translated: CASSLLSTDTQYF.

This clonotype was seen repeatedly, ten times or more. Compared with germline, one end of the junction differs, possibly owing to a read error. This sequence joins TRBV19 and TRBJ1-2; D is unclear. CDR1 LNHDA and CDR2 SQIVND come from the germline V gene (reference sequence). The CDR3 is 12 residues long. CDR3 DNA sequence: TGTGCCAGTAGTGTAGACAACTATGGCTACACCTTC. Amino acids: CASSVDNYGYTF.

There are many counts of this clonotype. The chain recombines TRBV4-1 with TRBJ2-1, with 15 bases that match TRBD2. The CDR3 covers 17 residues. The J segment lost 4 bases and the V segment lost 4 bases, leaving 5 bases of the junction unmatched. Per germline, CDR1 MGHRA and CDR2 YSYEKL. CDR3 region: CASSRGLAGGWYNEQFF. DNA for the CDR3: TGCGCCAGCAGCCGGGGACTAGCGGGGGGTTGGTACAATGAGCAGTTCTTC.

This clonotype was detected ten times or more. The chain links TRBV11-3 to TRBJ1-5, with 7 bases identical to TRBD1. The CDR3 has 15 residues. The V gene's germline CDR1 is SGHNT and CDR2 YENEEA. The J segment lost 4 bases and the V segment lost 6 bases, leaving 9 bases of the junction unmatched. The CDR3 DNA follows: TGTGCCAGCAGTCTCGGGACAGCCATTAATCAGCCCCAGCATTTT. Translation gives CASSLGTAINQPQHF.

This clonotype turned up a few times. This chain uses TRBV27 with TRBJ2-3; D is possibly TRBD1 (5 bases). This CDR3 comprises 15 residues. Between the trimmed V and J ends, which lost 4 bases and 2 bases, there was a span of 13 bases. Per the germline V gene, CDR1 is MNHEY and CDR2 is SMNVEV (reference sequence). The CDR3 sequence: CASSSWAGPTDTQYF. The CDR3 nucleotides are TGTGCCAGCAGTTCGTGGGCAGGGCCCACAGATACGCAGTATTTT.

V and J are TRBV5-1 and TRBJ2-3; 16 bases fit TRBD2. The V segment lost 4 bases and the J segment 2 bases; nucleotides outside the gene matches: 7. The CDR3 length is 18 residues. Germline CDR1 reads SGHRS; CDR2 reads YFSETQ. CDR3 coding DNA: TGCGCCAGCAGCAAGGGACTAGCGGGGGGGCCGGTCACAGATACGCAGTATTTT. Translating it yields CASSKGLAGGPVTDTQYF.

The rearrangement uses TRBV20-1 and TRBJ1-6; TRBD1 matches 9 bases. The germline V gene has CDR1 DFQATT and CDR2 SNEGSKA (reference sequence). The CDR3 covers 14 residues. The J segment lost 9 bases and the V segment lost 6 bases, leaving 9 bases of the junction unmatched. CDR3 DNA: TGCAGTGCACCGGGACAGGGAGAAAGTTCACCCCTCCACTTT. Encoded protein: CSAPGQGESSPLHF.

This clonotype has at least ten counts. The chain recombines TRBV20-1 with TRBJ2-4, with a possible D match to TRBD1 (5 bases). The ends were cut back, 1 base at V and 2 bases at J, with 9 bases in the middle. Germline CDR1 DFQATT, CDR2 SNEGSKA (reference sequence). This CDR3 comprises 14 residues. The CDR3 loop reads CSARGTPPKNIQYF. CDR3 in DNA: TGCAGTGCTAGAGGGACACCGCCCAAAAACATTCAGTACTTC.

This clonotype was detected ten times or more. The rearrangement links TRBV3-1 to TRBJ1-2; 7 bases agree with TRBD1. The ends lost 0 bases at V and 3 bases at J; junction bases unmatched: 7. The germline V gene encodes CDR1 LGHDT and CDR2 YNNKEL (reference sequence). The CDR3 runs to 16 residues. CDR3 DNA sequence: TGTGCCAGCAGCCAAGATGCACAGGGGCTGTACTATGGCTACACCTTC. Protein product: CASSQDAQGLYYGYTF.

In this sample, this clonotype turned up many times. The chain is built from TRBV7-8 and TRBJ1-1, with D hard to call. Germline assignment: CDR1 SGHVS and CDR2 FQNEAQ. The ends were cut back, 6 bases at V and 5 bases at J, with 16 bases in the middle. CDR3 length: 14 residues. The CDR3 DNA is TGTGCCAGCAGTCCTGTTAAGGGAGGAACTGAAGCTTTCTTT. Translated, it gives CASSPVKGGTEAFF. The complete variable domain, with remaining parts taken from reference TRBV7-8 and TRBJ1-1, reads GAGVSQSPRYKVAKRGQDVALRCDPISGHVSLFWYQQALGQGPEFLTYFQNEAQLDKSGLPSDRFFAERPEGSVSTLKIQRTQQEDSAVYLCASSPVKGGTEAFFGQGTRLTVV.

This clonotype has a count of ten or more. CDR3 loop: CASGGDGKLFF. The CDR3 coding sequence is TGTGCCAGCGGGGGCGACGGAAAACTGTTTTTT. The V and J genes are TRBV5-4 and TRBJ1-4; TRBD1 might be the D (6 bases). V lost 7 bases and J lost 10, with 11 bases in between. Germline V gene sequence: CDR1 SGHNT, CDR2 YYREEE (reference sequence). This CDR3 is 11 amino acids long.

At least ten counts were recorded for this clonotype. This chain connects TRBV29-1 to TRBJ2-1; TRBD2 agrees at 7 bases. The germline V gene has CDR1 SQVTM and CDR2 ANQGSEA. There are 15 residues in the CDR3. With 4 bases clipped from V and 7 bases from J, the junction kept 13 bases outside the gene matches. The CDR3 region is CSVVNRAGVLNEQFF. For the CDR3, the DNA is TGCAGCGTTGTAAATCGGGCGGGGGTCTTAAATGAGCAGTTCTTC.

This clonotype was counted at least ten times. This sequence joins TRBV5-5 and TRBJ2-2; D remains unclear. V was pared by 1 base and J by 7 bases, with 14 bases between. Germline V gene data show CDR1 as SGHKS and CDR2 as YYEKEE (reference sequence). This CDR3 region has 15 residues. The CDR3 DNA reads TGTGCCAGCAGCTTGTTCCAGTCTAATAGCGGGGAGCTGTTTTTT. The encoded protein is CASSLFQSNSGELFF.

In this sample, this clonotype turned up many times. The chain joins TRBV9 to TRBJ2-4; D call uncertain. With 3 bases removed from V and 5 bases from J, the gap between germline ends came to 18 bases. The CDR3 consists of 16 residues. Germline assignment: CDR1 SGDLS and CDR2 YYNGEE. DNA of the CDR3: TGTGCCAGCAGCGCCCCGCAAGGGATGGAAGAAAACATTCAGTACTTC. This sequence encodes CASSAPQGMEENIQYF.